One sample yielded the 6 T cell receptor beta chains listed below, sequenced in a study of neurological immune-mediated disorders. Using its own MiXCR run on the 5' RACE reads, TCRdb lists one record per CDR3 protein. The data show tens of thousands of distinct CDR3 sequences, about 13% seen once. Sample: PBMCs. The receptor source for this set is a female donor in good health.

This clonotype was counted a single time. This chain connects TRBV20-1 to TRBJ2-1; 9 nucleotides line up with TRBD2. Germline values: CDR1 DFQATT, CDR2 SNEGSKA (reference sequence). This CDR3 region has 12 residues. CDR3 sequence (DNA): TGCACCGCCGGGACTAGCAACAATGAGCAGTTCTTC. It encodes CTAGTSNNEQFF.

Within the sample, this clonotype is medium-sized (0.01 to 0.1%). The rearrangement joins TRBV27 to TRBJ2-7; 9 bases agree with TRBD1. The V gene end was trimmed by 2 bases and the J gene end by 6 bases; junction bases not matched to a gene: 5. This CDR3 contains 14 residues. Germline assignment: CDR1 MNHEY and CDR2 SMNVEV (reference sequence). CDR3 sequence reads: CASSLDRDRAEQYF. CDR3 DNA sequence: TGTGCCAGCAGTTTAGACCGGGACAGGGCCGAGCAGTACTTC.

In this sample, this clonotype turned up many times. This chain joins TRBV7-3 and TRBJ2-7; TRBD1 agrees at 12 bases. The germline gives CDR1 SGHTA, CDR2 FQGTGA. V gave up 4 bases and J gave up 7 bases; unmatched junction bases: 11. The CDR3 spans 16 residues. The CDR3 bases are TGTGCCAGCAGCTCGAAACCGGGACAGGGGGCTAGGGAGCAGTACTTC. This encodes CASSSKPGQGAREQYF.

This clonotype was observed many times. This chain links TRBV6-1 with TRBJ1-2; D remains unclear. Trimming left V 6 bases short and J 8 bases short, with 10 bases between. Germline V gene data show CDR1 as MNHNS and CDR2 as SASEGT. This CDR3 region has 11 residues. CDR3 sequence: CASSSREGYTF. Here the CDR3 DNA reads TGTGCCAGCAGCTCCCGGGAGGGCTACACCTTC.

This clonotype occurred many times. CDR3 DNA sequence: TGTGCCAGCAGTTTACTTCTCGACAGGGTGAGCACAGATACGCAGTATTTT. Encoded protein: CASSLLLDRVSTDTQYF. V usage is TRBV28 and J usage is TRBJ2-3; 7 nucleotides match TRBD1. The CDR3 spans 17 residues. After removal of 2 bases from V and 0 bases from J, the junction contained 8 bases not matched to a gene. The germline V gene has CDR1 MDHEN and CDR2 SYDVKM. Full variable domain (outside the CDR3, taken from reference TRBV28 and TRBJ2-3): DVKVTQSSRYLVKRTGEKVFLECVQDMDHENMFWYRQDPGLGLRLIYFSYDVKMKEKGDIPEGYSVSREKKERFSLILESASTNQTSMYLCASSLLLDRVSTDTQYFGPGTRLTVL.

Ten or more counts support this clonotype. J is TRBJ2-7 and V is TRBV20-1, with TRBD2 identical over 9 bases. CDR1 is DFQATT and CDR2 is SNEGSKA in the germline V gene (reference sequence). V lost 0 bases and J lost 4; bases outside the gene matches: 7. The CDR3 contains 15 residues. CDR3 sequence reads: CSARDPSGDGYEQYF. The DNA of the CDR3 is TGCAGTGCTAGAGACCCTAGCGGGGATGGTTACGAGCAGTACTTC.